The source of this T cell receptor (beta chain) is a study of spatial heterogeneity in lung cancer. General observations from the study: Coverage estimated for tumor T cells reached approximately 7% for alpha chains and 12% to 15% for beta chains. Counts of expanded alpha and beta TCRs within tumors tracked the tumor nonsynonymous mutation count.

Each TCR cDNA molecule carried a unique molecular identifier. Via MiXCR, TCRdb re-called the 5' RACE reads, giving one row per CDR3 protein. This table holds about 1,200 distinct CDR3 sequences, about 12% found once. By proportion, this clonotype is medium-sized. Its antigen is not known. Little can be read into the size of this beta chain, an off-target read in a library designed for alpha chains. As to time point: sample taken at primary tumor resection. Unsorted whole RNA samples from tumor, nontumor lung or frozen PBMC were sequenced. The CDR3 consists of 14 residues. Germline V lookup: CDR1 SGHRS, CDR2 YFSETQ. Trimming removed 4 bases at V and 7 bases at J, with 14 bases between.

The receptor comes from a male donor with early-stage non-small cell lung cancer. The chain joins TRBV5-1 to TRBJ2-2; no reliable D call. The sample was lung tumor tissue, taken at surgery. The CDR3 DNA follows: TGCGCCAGCAGCCCGTTTTCGGGTCTCGGGGAGCTGTTTTTT. Translation gives CASSPFSGLGELFF.